This T cell receptor beta chain came from a study of blood T cell repertoires in COVID-19. About the research overall: Acute-phase and convalescent COVID-19 samples originated in the United States, Italy and Spain. Sources were T cells, B-cell-depleted T cells, or PBMCs; the material itself was cDNA or gDNA.

Original handling: Amplification with reference gene primers provided the estimates of nucleated cell counts. Sequenced by immunoSEQ multiplex PCR; TCRdb stores in-frame clones only, minus some. V, J and clone size are taken as reported in that table, and D and trimming were inferred from the DNA itself. The sample contains about 240,000 clones, over 80% of which appear only once. V gave up 6 bases and J gave up 0 bases; unmatched junction bases: 8. The V gene's germline CDR1 is LGHNT and CDR2 FRNRAP. The CDR3 covers 16 residues. Participants' own reports of clinical history determined their cohort assignment.

The TCR was taken from a woman aged 25 to 39 with acute COVID-19. The gene calls are TRBV12-5 and TRBJ1-1, with 9 bases aligning to TRBD1. The source material was PBMCs or T cells enriched from blood (not recorded which). The CDR3 DNA reads TGTGCTAGTGGAATCAACAGGGGGCGCCTGAACACTGAAGCTTTCTTT. Amino acids: CASGINRGRLNTEAFF.